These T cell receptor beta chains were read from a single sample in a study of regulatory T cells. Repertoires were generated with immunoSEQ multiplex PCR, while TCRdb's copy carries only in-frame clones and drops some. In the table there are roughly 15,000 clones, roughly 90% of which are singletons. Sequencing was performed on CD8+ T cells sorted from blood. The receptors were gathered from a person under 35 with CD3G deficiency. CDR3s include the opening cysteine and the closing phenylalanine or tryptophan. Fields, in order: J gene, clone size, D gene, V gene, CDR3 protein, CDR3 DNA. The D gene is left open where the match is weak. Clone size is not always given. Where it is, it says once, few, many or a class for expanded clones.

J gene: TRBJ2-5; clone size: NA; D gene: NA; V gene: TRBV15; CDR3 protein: CATSSTGETQYF; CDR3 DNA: TGTGCCACCAGCTCGACCGGAGAGACCCAGTACTTC
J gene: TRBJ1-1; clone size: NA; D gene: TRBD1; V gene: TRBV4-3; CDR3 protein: CASSQDGTGMNTEAFF; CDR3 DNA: TGCGCCAGCAGCCAAGACGGGACAGGCATGAACACTGAAGCTTTCTTT
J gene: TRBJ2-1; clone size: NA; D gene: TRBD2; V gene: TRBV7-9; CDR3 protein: CASSFSSSGAYNEQFF; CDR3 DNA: TGTGCCAGCAGCTTCTCCTCTAGCGGAGCCTACAATGAGCAGTTCTTC
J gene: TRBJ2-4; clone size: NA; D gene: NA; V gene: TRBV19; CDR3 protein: CASSFLGDNDIQYF; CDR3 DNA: TGTGCCAGTAGTTTCCTCGGGGACAACGACATTCAGTACTTC
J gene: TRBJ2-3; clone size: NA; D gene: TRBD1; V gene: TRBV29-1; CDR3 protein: CSVETGEDSTDTQYF; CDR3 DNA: TGCAGCGTCGAGACAGGGGAGGACAGCACAGATACGCAGTATTTT
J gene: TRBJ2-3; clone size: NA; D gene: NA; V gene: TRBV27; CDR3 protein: CASSFWGSTDTQYF; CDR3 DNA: TGTGCCAGCAGTTTCTGGGGGAGCACAGATACGCAGTATTTT
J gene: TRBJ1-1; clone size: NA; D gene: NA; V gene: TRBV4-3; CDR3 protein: CASSQEEGRAEAFF; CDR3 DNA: TGCGCCAGCAGCCAAGAGGAGGGGCGGGCTGAAGCTTTCTTT
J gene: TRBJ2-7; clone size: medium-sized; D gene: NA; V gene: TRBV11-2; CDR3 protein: CASSQGHEQYF; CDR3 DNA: TGTGCCAGCAGCCAGGGACACGAGCAGTACTTC
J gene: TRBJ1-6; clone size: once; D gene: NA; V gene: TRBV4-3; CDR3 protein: CASSPKRWESSYNSPLHF; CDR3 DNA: TGCGCCAGCAGCCCTAAGAGATGGGAAAGCTCCTATAATTCACCCCTCCACTTT
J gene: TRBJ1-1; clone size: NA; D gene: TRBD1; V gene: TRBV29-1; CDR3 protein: CSGQGMNTEAFF; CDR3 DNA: TGCAGCGGACAGGGTATGAACACTGAAGCTTTCTTT
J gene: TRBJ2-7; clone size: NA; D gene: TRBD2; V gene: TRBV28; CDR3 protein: CASSLGRGGYEQYF; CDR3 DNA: TGTGCCAGCAGTTTAGGGCGGGGGGGCTACGAGCAGTACTTC
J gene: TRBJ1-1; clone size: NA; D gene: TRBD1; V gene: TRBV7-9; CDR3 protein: CASSLTGGTEAFF; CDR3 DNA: TGTGCCAGCAGCTTGACAGGGGGCACTGAAGCTTTCTTT
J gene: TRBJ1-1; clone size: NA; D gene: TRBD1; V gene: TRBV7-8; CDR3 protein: CASSPRSTGAEAFF; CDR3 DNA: TGTGCCAGCAGCCCACGGTCCACAGGGGCTGAAGCTTTCTTT
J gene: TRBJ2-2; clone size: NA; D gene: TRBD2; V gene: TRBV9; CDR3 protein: CASRAAGGAGELFF; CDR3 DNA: TGTGCCAGCAGAGCAGCGGGGGGCGCCGGGGAGCTGTTTTTT
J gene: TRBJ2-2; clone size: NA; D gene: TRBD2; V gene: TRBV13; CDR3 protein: CASRSGGITGELFF; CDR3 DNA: TGTGCCAGCAGGAGCGGGGGTATCACCGGGGAGCTGTTTTTT
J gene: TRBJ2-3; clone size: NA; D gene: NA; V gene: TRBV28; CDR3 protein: CASSLRRPYRSTDTQYF; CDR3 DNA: TGTGCCAGCAGTTTACGTCGACCCTACCGAAGCACAGATACGCAGTATTTT
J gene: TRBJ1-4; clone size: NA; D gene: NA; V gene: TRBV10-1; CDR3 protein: CASSESSRVGEKLFF; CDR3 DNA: TGCGCCAGCAGTGAGTCGTCCCGGGTGGGTGAAAAACTGTTTTTT